The clone carrying this TCR beta chain appeared a few times. Looked up from germline, CDR1 is MNHNY and CDR2 is SVGAGI (reference sequence). This CDR3 is 15 amino acids long. J was trimmed by 4 bases and V by 6 bases; bases with no gene match: 5. This sample was taken from a study of blood T cells in healthy people across ages. Primers used in a second PCR of roughly 6 to 11 cycles were a sample-barcoded 5' primer and a J-beta primer mix. A template-switch adaptor with 12 random nucleotides tagged each cDNA molecule. TCRdb redid the calling of the 5' RACE reads with MiXCR, one entry per CDR3 protein. The sample lists approximately 800,000 distinct CDR3 sequences, roughly 25% occurring once. A further study also used this sample, focusing on T cells of mothers and their children. That report notes: A few healthy Caucasian mothers and their six children donated. The second PCR used the M1S primer, and this primer added sample barcodes and 2-4 random nucleotides. Nobody spotted any persistent microchimeric T cell clones.

The sequence was collected from a boy under 18 in good health. This chain links TRBV6-6 with TRBJ2-1, with 11 positions matching TRBD2. Sequencing was carried out using blood. CDR3 bases: TGTGCCAGCAGCCATAGCGGGAGGGAGTACAATGAGCAGTTCTTC. This codes for CASSHSGREYNEQFF.